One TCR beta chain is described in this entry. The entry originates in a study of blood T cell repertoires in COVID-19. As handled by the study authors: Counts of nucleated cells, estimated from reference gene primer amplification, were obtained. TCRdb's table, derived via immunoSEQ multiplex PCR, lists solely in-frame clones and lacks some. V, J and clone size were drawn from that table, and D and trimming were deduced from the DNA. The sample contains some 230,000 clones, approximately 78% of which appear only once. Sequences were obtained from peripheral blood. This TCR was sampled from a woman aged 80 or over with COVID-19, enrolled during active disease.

Here the CDR3 reads CASSLTGGKNTEAFF. The CDR3 DNA reads TGTGCCAGCAGCTTGACAGGGGGCAAGAACACTGAAGCTTTCTTT. The V gene is TRBV5-5, the J gene TRBJ1-1; TRBD1 matches 9 bases. The CDR3 runs 15 residues. Germline CDR1 is SGHKS and CDR2 is YYEKEE (reference sequence). J gave up 1 base and V 1 base, and 2 bases lay outside the gene matches.